The rows below give T cell receptor beta chains drawn from one sample of a study of neurological immune-mediated disorders. TCRdb ran MiXCR on the 5' RACE reads and lists one entry per CDR3 protein. The repertoire holds some 76,000 distinct CDR3 sequences, with 2.5% to 3.5% as singletons. The sequencing input was PBMCs. These receptors were obtained from a woman aged 50 to 65 with multiple sclerosis. Each CDR3 is given with its conserved first and last residue. D genes are given only for firm matches. Clone size, where shown, is once, few, many, or a class for clones that have expanded.

j_call	d_call	v_call	clone_size	cdr3_nt	cdr3_aa
TRBJ2-4	NA	TRBV18	NA	TGTGCCAGCTCACCGGACTCCATGGAGGACATTCAGTACTTC	CASSPDSMEDIQYF
TRBJ1-1	NA	TRBV15	many	TGTGCCACCAGCAGAGATCGAAGGGCCACTGAAGCTTTCTTT	CATSRDRRATEAFF
TRBJ2-1	NA	TRBV6-6	many	TGTGCCAGCAGTTACACTACCCGAGCTGAGCAGTTCTTC	CASSYTTRAEQFF
TRBJ1-3	NA	TRBV12-3/TRBV12-4	NA	TGTGCCAGCAGTTTTAGCGGGGACGGAAACACCATATATTTT	CASSFSGDGNTIYF
TRBJ2-3	NA	TRBV11-1	many	TGTGCCAGCAGCTCACCTTGGGGGGTGCGGTTGGATACGCAGTATTTT	CASSSPWGVRLDTQYF
TRBJ2-1	NA	TRBV5-6	many	TGTGCCAGCAGCTTAAGCTTACGATCCTACAATGAGCAGTTCTTC	CASSLSLRSYNEQFF
TRBJ1-2	NA	TRBV7-9	many	TGTGCCAGCAGCTTAAACTATGGCTACACCTTC	CASSLNYGYTF
TRBJ2-1	NA	TRBV12-3/TRBV12-4	many	TGTGCCAGCAGTTTAGAGGAGAATTCGCAGTTCTTC	CASSLEENSQFF
TRBJ2-5	NA	TRBV5-6	many	TGTGCCAGCAGCTACCTAGTCGGAGAGACCCAGTACTTC	CASSYLVGETQYF
TRBJ2-1	TRBD2	TRBV20-1	many	TGCAGTGCGGGGCCTAGCGGGCTCCGATACAATGAGCAGTTCTTC	CSAGPSGLRYNEQFF
TRBJ1-3	NA	TRBV27	many	TGTGCCAGCAGTTTAACAGGGCTCATGGACACCATATATTTT	CASSLTGLMDTIYF
TRBJ1-1	TRBD1	TRBV4-3	NA	TGCGCCAGCCGACAGGGTGGAACTGAAGCTTTCTTT	CASRQGGTEAFF
TRBJ1-5	TRBD1	TRBV20-1	many	TGCAGTGCTAGAGACTTGACAGGGGCGGGTCAGCCCCAGCATTTT	CSARDLTGAGQPQHF
TRBJ1-1	NA	TRBV20-1	medium-sized	TGCAGTGCTAGAGATCGGGGCAGGATGAACACTGAAGCTTTCTTT	CSARDRGRMNTEAFF
TRBJ2-1	NA	TRBV29-1	many	TGCAGCGTTGAAGATCGTCGACTAGCCTACAATGAGCAGTTCTTC	CSVEDRRLAYNEQFF
TRBJ2-7	TRBD1	TRBV7-9	many	TGTGCCACCCGACAGGGAGTAAACGAGCAGTACTTC	CATRQGVNEQYF
TRBJ2-1	TRBD2	TRBV12-3/TRBV12-4	many	TGTGCCAGCACGGGGGGCTCCTACAATGAGCAGTTCTTC	CASTGGSYNEQFF
TRBJ2-3	NA	TRBV6-2/TRBV6-3	many	TGTGCCAGCACCCTGGGTCGTGGCACAGATACGCAGTATTTT	CASTLGRGTDTQYF
TRBJ1-1	NA	TRBV5-1	many	TGCGCCAGCAGCTTATCAGGGGCCACTGAAGCTTTCTTT	CASSLSGATEAFF
TRBJ2-2	TRBD2	TRBV4-2	many	TGTGCCAGCAGCCATAGCGGGAGAGAGACCGGGGAGCTGTTTTTT	CASSHSGRETGELFF
TRBJ2-3	NA	TRBV15	NA	TGTGCCACCACCCTAATAGGGGTTAACTCAGATACGCAGTATTTT	CATTLIGVNSDTQYF
TRBJ2-4	NA	TRBV12-3/TRBV12-4	many	TGTGCCAGCAGACTAAAGGGACCAAACAAAAACATTCAGTACTTC	CASRLKGPNKNIQYF
TRBJ2-3	TRBD2	TRBV13	many	TGTGCCAGCAGCCCCACTAGCGGGGGGGATACGCAGTATTTT	CASSPTSGGDTQYF
TRBJ1-5	TRBD1	TRBV12-3/TRBV12-4	many	TGTGCCAGCAGTTACACAGGGGGCGGTCAGCCCCAGCATTTT	CASSYTGGGQPQHF
TRBJ1-2	NA	TRBV19	many	TGTGCCAGTAGCTCGACAGAAAGGAGCTATGGCTACACCTTC	CASSSTERSYGYTF
TRBJ2-1	TRBD2	TRBV12-3/TRBV12-4	many	TGTGCCAGCAGTTCCGGGACTAGCTCCTACAATGAGCAGTTCTTC	CASSSGTSSYNEQFF
TRBJ1-1	TRBD1	TRBV12-3/TRBV12-4	many	TGTGCCAGCAGCCCTGACAGGGGGCGCGTTAACACTGAAGCTTTCTTT	CASSPDRGRVNTEAFF
TRBJ2-7	NA	TRBV29-1	many	TGCAGCGTTGGGACTTACGAGCAGTACTTC	CSVGTYEQYF
TRBJ2-4	NA	TRBV20-1	many	TGCAGTGCATTGGGGGGGGCAATAGCCAAAAACATTCAGTACTTC	CSALGGAIAKNIQYF